These 14 T cell receptor beta chains share one sample of origin, sequenced in a study of beta chain features in type 1 diabetes. cDNA synthesis used the whole RNA isolate, giving expressed TCRB sequences. Assay: immunoSEQ multiplex PCR; the TCRdb copy retains only in-frame clones and omits some. The sample has fewer than 250,000 clones; about 70% are singletons. Sequencing used naive CD4+ T cells from blood. These receptors were obtained from a man aged 25 to 45 in good health.

This clone showed up just a few times. The V call is TRBV27, the J call TRBJ1-2; D possibly corresponds to TRBD1 (5 bases). V lost 2 bases, J lost 4 bases, and 8 bases lay in between. Germline V gene lookup returns CDR1 MNHEY and CDR2 SMNVEV (reference sequence). CDR3 length: 13 residues. The CDR3: CASSLSQGYGYTF. In DNA, the CDR3 is TGTGCCAGCAGTTTAAGCCAGGGCTATGGCTACACCTTC.

The J gene is TRBJ2-3, the V gene TRBV7-2; 10 bases line up with TRBD2. The CDR3 length is 12 residues. The V gene's germline CDR1 is SGHTA and CDR2 FQGNSA. The junction had 5 bases not matched to a gene; V was cut back by 4 bases and J by 13 bases. In nucleotides, the CDR3 is TGTGCCAGCAGCTCACTAGCGGGACACAAGTATTTT. Translation: CASSSLAGHKYF.

This clone was observed a few times. The chain links TRBV6-1 to TRBJ2-3, with 8 bases matching TRBD2. V lost 4 bases to trimming and J lost 1 base; unmatched junction nucleotides: 4. The CDR3 loop spans 15 amino acids. CDR1 MNHNS and CDR2 SASEGT come from the germline V gene. The CDR3 DNA follows: TGTGCCAGCAGTGGGGATAGCGGGGGCACAGATACGCAGTATTTT. It is translated as CASSGDSGGTDTQYF.

The J gene is TRBJ2-3, the V gene TRBV7-9; D uncertain. The CDR3 consists of 14 residues. Germline loops: CDR1 SEHNR, CDR2 FQNEAQ (reference sequence). V dropped 8 bases and J dropped 3 bases, with 15 bases sitting between them. DNA for the CDR3: TGTGCCAGCGCCGAGGCCTTGCGAACAGATACGCAGTATTTT. This translates into CASAEALRTDTQYF.

The chain recombines TRBV20-1 with TRBJ2-7; D remains ambiguous. CDR3 length: 11 amino acids. Looked up from germline, CDR1 is DFQATT and CDR2 is SNEGSKA (reference sequence). V was clipped by 0 bases and J by 7 bases, with 7 bases between them. CDR3 sequence reads: CSARDVDEQYF. CDR3 nucleotide sequence: TGCAGTGCTAGAGATGTGGATGAGCAGTACTTC.

The V gene is TRBV25-1, the J gene TRBJ2-3; 10 nucleotides align to TRBD2. This CDR3 comprises 16 residues. The ends lost 4 bases at V and 6 bases at J; junction bases unmatched: 10. Germline V gene data show CDR1 as MGHDK and CDR2 as SYGVNS. The CDR3 region is CASSVRPAGGSDTQYF. Here the CDR3 DNA reads TGTGCCAGCAGTGTACGACCAGCGGGAGGGTCGGATACGCAGTATTTT.

The V and J genes are TRBV19 and TRBJ2-3; D might be TRBD1 (6 bases). This CDR3 is 16 amino acids long. CDR1 is LNHDA and CDR2 is SQIVND in the germline V gene (reference sequence). Trimming cost V 7 bases and J 1 base, with 18 bases left between them. The CDR3 nucleotides are TGTGCCAGTATGGGGAACAGGGATTATGGCACAGATACGCAGTATTTT. It specifies CASMGNRDYGTDTQYF.

The chain uses TRBV30 and TRBJ2-1, with TRBD2 matching 7 bases. CDR1 is GTSNPN, CDR2 SVGIG, per germline (reference sequence). The CDR3 runs to 16 residues. J gave up 4 bases and V 1 base, and 10 bases lay outside the gene matches. The CDR3 sequence: CAWSAAPAGLYNEQFF. Written as DNA, the CDR3 is TGTGCCTGGAGTGCCGCCCCAGCGGGATTGTACAATGAGCAGTTCTTC.

The rearrangement joins TRBV13 to TRBJ2-2; D is perhaps TRBD2 (6 bases). This CDR3 is 15 amino acids long. CDR1 is PRHDT, CDR2 FYEKMQ, per germline (reference sequence). Trimming removed 2 bases at V and 0 bases at J, with 7 bases between. Here the CDR3 reads CASSLTGANTGELFF. CDR3 sequence (DNA): TGTGCCAGCAGCTTAACGGGGGCGAACACCGGGGAGCTGTTTTTT.

This rearrangement joins TRBV29-1 to TRBJ2-7; D not certain. The germline V gene encodes CDR1 SQVTM and CDR2 ANQGSEA. The CDR3 runs 12 residues. Trimming took 4 bases from V and 2 from J, leaving 9 bases between them. CDR3 protein: CSVGARAYEQYF. CDR3 DNA sequence: TGCAGCGTTGGTGCCCGTGCCTACGAGCAGTACTTC.

This chain uses TRBV30 with TRBJ2-1; 8 positions match TRBD2. Germline CDR1 and CDR2: GTSNPN and SVGIG (reference sequence). This CDR3 spans 15 amino acids. Trimming at V came to 5 bases and at J to 6 bases, leaving 12 bases not matched to a gene. The DNA for the CDR3 is TGTGCCTGGTACAGTCGCGGGGGGCCTTCCAATGAGCAGTTCTTC. Translated: CAWYSRGGPSNEQFF. The full variable domain, its missing parts supplied by reference TRBV30 and TRBJ2-1, is SQTIHQWPATLVQPVGSPLSLECTVEGTSNPNLYWYRQAAGRGLQLLFYSVGIGQISSEVPQNLSASRPQDRQFILSSKKLLLSDSGFYLCAWYSRGGPSNEQFFGPGTRLTVL.

The J gene is TRBJ2-1, the V gene TRBV5-1; weak D call: TRBD1 (6 bases). Trimming stripped 5 bases from V and 3 bases from J, with 12 bases between. This CDR3 region has 14 residues. CDR1 and CDR2 (germline): SGHRS, YFSETQ. The chain's CDR3 is CASRYLGGYNEQFF. CDR3 DNA: TGCGCCAGCAGATACTTAGGGGGCTACAATGAGCAGTTCTTC.

The chain employs TRBV30 and TRBJ1-4, with a tentative D call TRBD1 (5 bases). Trimming stripped 0 bases from V and 8 bases from J, with 13 bases between. The CDR3 covers 14 residues. Germline V gives CDR1 GTSNPN, CDR2 SVGIG (reference sequence). The CDR3 spells CAWSVQAVGEKLFF. In nucleotides, the CDR3 is TGTGCCTGGAGTGTACAGGCGGTGGGAGAAAAACTGTTTTTT.

As concerns this clone: Mismatch with germline at one junction end may stem from a read error. This chain connects TRBV30 to TRBJ1-1; no reliable D call. The CDR3 is made up of 9 amino acids. Germline assignment: CDR1 GTSNPN and CDR2 SVGIG (reference sequence). CDR3 amino acids: CAWSEVNRF. The CDR3 bases are TGTGCCTGGAGTGAGGTTAATCGGTTT.